These 22 T cell receptor beta chains share one sample of origin, sequenced in a study of blood T cells in healthy people across ages. Together with a sample-barcoded 5' primer, a J-beta primer mix was included in a second PCR lasting roughly 6 to 12 cycles. TCRdb analysed the 5' RACE reads with MiXCR anew, one entry per CDR3 protein. Of about 1.6 million distinct CDR3 sequences in the sample, 34% were seen once. Sequenced sample: blood. The source of these receptors is a woman in her twenties or thirties in good health.

Concerning this clonotype: A much larger clone lies a single base off, so this may be a read error. The rearrangement links TRBV3-1 to TRBJ2-4; perhaps TRBD1 as D (5 bases). The CDR3 totals 16 residues. V was pared by 1 base and J by 13 bases, with 23 bases between. In germline, CDR1 is LGHDT, CDR2 YNNKEL (reference sequence). CDR3: CASSQGDSYSSYVQYF. In DNA, the CDR3 is TGTGCCAGCAGCCAAGGCGACAGTTACAGCTCCTACGTGCAGTACTTC.

This clonotype was observed a few times. The chain recombines TRBV6-4 with TRBJ2-1; TRBD1 matches 8 bases. Looked up from germline, CDR1 is MRHNA and CDR2 is SNTAGT. Trimming removed 4 bases from V and 8 bases from J; junction bases left unmatched: 7. The CDR3 contains 14 residues. The CDR3 loop is CASSVVQGVDEQFF. DNA for the CDR3: TGTGCCAGCAGTGTGGTACAGGGGGTCGATGAGCAGTTCTTC.

This chain uses TRBV6-4 with TRBJ1-5; tentative D call: TRBD1 (6 bases). Germline V gene sequence: CDR1 MRHNA, CDR2 SNTAGT. The ends were cut back, 7 bases at V and 1 base at J, with 20 bases in the middle. This CDR3 spans 17 amino acids. The CDR3 nucleotides are TGTGCCAGCACGACCCATAGGACAGTAAGGAGCAATCAGCCCCAGCATTTT. Its translation: CASTTHRTVRSNQPQHF.

This clonotype was seen ten or more times. The chain has TRBV29-1 and TRBJ2-5, with unresolved D. Trimming pared 7 bases from V and 1 base from J, leaving 13 bases between. In germline, CDR1 is SQVTM, CDR2 ANQGSEA. CDR3 length: 13 residues. CDR3 coding DNA: TGCAGCGGGAAGCCGAGACTCCAAGAGACCCAGTACTTC. It yields the protein CSGKPRLQETQYF. Full variable domain (rest looked up from reference TRBV29-1 and TRBJ2-5): SAVISQKPSRDICQRGTSLTIQCQVDSQVTMMFWYRQQPGQSLTLIATANQGSEATYESGFVIDKFPISRPNLTFSTLTVSNMSPEDSSIYLCSGKPRLQETQYFGPGTRLLVL.

This chain connects TRBV4-1 to TRBJ2-7, with a possible D match to TRBD2 (6 bases). The CDR3 totals 15 residues. Germline CDR1 reads MGHRA; CDR2 reads YSYEKL. Trimming pared 0 bases from V and 6 bases from J, leaving 15 bases between. The CDR3 region is CASSQDWRGSGEQYF. CDR3 sequence (DNA): TGCGCCAGCAGCCAAGATTGGCGGGGATCGGGCGAGCAGTACTTC.

This clonotype was counted between two and nine times. The chain links TRBV27 to TRBJ2-6; D uncertain. This CDR3 has 15 residues. V lost 0 bases to trimming and J lost 1 base, with 4 bases between them. Germline V gene sequence: CDR1 MNHEY, CDR2 SMNVEV (reference sequence). The CDR3 region has the DNA TGTGCCAGCAGTTTATCGGAGTCTGGGGCCAACGTCCTGACTTTC. Residues: CASSLSESGANVLTF. Drawing the rest from reference TRBV27 and TRBJ2-6, the complete variable domain is EAQVTQNPRYLITVTGKKLTVTCSQNMNHEYMSWYRQDPGLGLRQIYYSMNVEVTDKGDVPEGYKVSRKEKRNFPLILESPSPNQTSLYFCASSLSESGANVLTFGAGSRLTVL.

In this sample, this clonotype turned up a few times. The rearrangement joins TRBV15 to TRBJ1-6, with D perhaps TRBD1 (5 bases). V was shortened by 1 base and J by 7 bases, with 11 bases between the two germline ends. Germline CDR1 LNHNV, CDR2 YYDKDF (reference sequence). This CDR3 region has 15 residues. The CDR3 DNA reads as TGTGCCACCAGCAGAGGTTTAGGGGAAAATTCACCCCTCCACTTT. Protein sequence: CATSRGLGENSPLHF.

This clonotype appeared a few times. The V gene is TRBV5-6, the J gene TRBJ1-2; a possible D gene is TRBD1 (5 bases). The ends were cut back, 4 bases at V and 2 bases at J, with 12 bases in the middle. CDR1 and CDR2 from the germline V gene are SGHDT and YYEEEE. The CDR3 contains 14 residues. The CDR3 DNA reads TGTGCCAGCAGCCCAGGGTGGGGCAACTATGGCTACACCTTC. Amino acids: CASSPGWGNYGYTF.

The chain has TRBV7-9 and TRBJ2-3; 8 nucleotides align to TRBD2. The CDR3 is 15 residues long. The germline V gene has CDR1 SEHNR and CDR2 FQNEAQ (reference sequence). V lost 5 bases and J lost 5; bases outside the gene matches: 9. The CDR3 sequence is CASSISGLDGDTQYF. The DNA of the CDR3 is TGTGCCAGCAGCATATCGGGACTAGACGGAGATACGCAGTATTTT.

The V call is TRBV7-9, the J call TRBJ2-7; either TRBD1 or TRBD2 may supply D (5 bases each). CDR1 SEHNR and CDR2 FQNEAQ come from the germline V gene (reference sequence). The length of the CDR3 is 12 residues. V lost 5 bases and J lost 7, with 12 bases in between. The CDR3 loop reads CASSPGRREQYF. In nucleotides, the CDR3 is TGTGCCAGCAGCCCGGGACGGAGGGAGCAGTACTTC.

This clonotype appeared a few times. This chain joins TRBV20-1 and TRBJ1-2; D is perhaps TRBD1 (6 bases). This CDR3 region has 14 residues. V lost 3 bases, J lost 1 base, and 12 bases lay in between. Germline V gives CDR1 DFQATT, CDR2 SNEGSKA (reference sequence). The CDR3 DNA sequence: TGCAGTGCTAGCACCCCAGGGGTTAACTATGGCTACACCTTC. Amino acids: CSASTPGVNYGYTF.

Turning to this clonotype: An end of the junction does not agree with germline; a read error may underlie this. The chain couples TRBV27 to TRBJ1-5, with D tentatively TRBD1 (6 bases). There are 17 residues in the CDR3. CDR1 and CDR2 from the germline V gene are MNHEY and SMNVEV (reference sequence). The CDR3 coding sequence is TGCGCCAGCAGTTTATGGGCAGGGGAAGTGGGCAATCAGCCCCAGCATTTT. Translated: CASSLWAGEVGNQPQHF.

This clonotype was seen repeatedly, ten times or more. This chain links TRBV4-2 with TRBJ2-1; 8 bases are shared with TRBD1. Looked up from germline, CDR1 is LGHNA and CDR2 is YNFKEQ. Germline trimming cut 3 bases from V and 3 bases from J; bases unmatched to any gene: 1. The CDR3 contains 14 residues. In DNA form, the CDR3 reads TGTGCCAGCAGCCATGGACAGGGCTACAATGAGCAGTTCTTC. This sequence encodes CASSHGQGYNEQFF.

This chain links TRBV30 with TRBJ1-5; 9 nucleotides match TRBD1. CDR3 length: 17 residues. Germline V gene data show CDR1 as GTSNPN and CDR2 as SVGIG (reference sequence). V lost 2 bases, J lost 1 base, and 9 bases stayed unmatched. Here the CDR3 DNA reads TGTGCCTGGAGTCACGGACAGGGGCTCCGAAGCAATCAGCCCCAGCATTTT. As protein: CAWSHGQGLRSNQPQHF. The full variable domain, completed using reference TRBV30 and TRBJ1-5, is SQTIHQWPATLVQPVGSPLSLECTVEGTSNPNLYWYRQAAGRGLQLLFYSVGIGQISSEVPQNLSASRPQDRQFILSSKKLLLSDSGFYLCAWSHGQGLRSNQPQHFGDGTRLSIL.

The gene calls are TRBV2 and TRBJ1-5; D not certain. Trimming took 4 bases from V and 4 from J, leaving 14 bases between them. Looked up from germline, CDR1 is SNHLY and CDR2 is FYNNEI. The CDR3 is 15 amino acids. CDR3 DNA sequence: TGTGCCAGCAGTGGTACTATGAGGGAGAATCAGCCCCAGCATTTT. Translated, it gives CASSGTMRENQPQHF.

This clonotype was recorded a few times. The chain joins TRBV6-2 or TRBV6-3 to TRBJ1-1; 11 nucleotides match TRBD1. The CDR3 length is 15 residues. The ends lost 5 bases at V and 5 bases at J; junction bases unmatched: 7. Per germline, CDR1 MNHEY and CDR2 SVGEGT. The DNA for the CDR3 is TGTGCCAGCAGTCCCCCGGGACAGGGGGTTACTGAAGCTTTCTTT. Its protein is CASSPPGQGVTEAFF.

The chain has TRBV15 and TRBJ2-1; D is undetermined. The V gene lost 1 base and the J gene lost 1 base, with 8 bases spanning the gap. The germline V gene has CDR1 LNHNV and CDR2 YYDKDF (reference sequence). The CDR3 runs 15 residues. CDR3 sequence: CATSRAQASYNEQFF. The CDR3 nucleotides are TGTGCCACCAGCAGAGCCCAAGCTTCCTACAATGAGCAGTTCTTC.

V is TRBV30 and J is TRBJ2-3; D is undetermined. This CDR3 contains 16 residues. V lost 7 bases and J 0 bases, leaving 20 bases between the germline ends. Per the germline V gene, CDR1 is GTSNPN and CDR2 is SVGIG (reference sequence). CDR3 sequence: CALGPEGPPSTDTQYF. The DNA for the CDR3 is TGTGCCTTAGGGCCCGAAGGACCACCTAGCACAGATACGCAGTATTTT.

Ten or more counts support this clonotype. The chain combines TRBV12-3 or TRBV12-4 with TRBJ2-3; tentative D call: TRBD1 (5 bases). V lost 6 bases and J 4 bases, leaving 8 bases between the germline ends. The CDR3 contains 12 residues. This CDR3 reads CASSRQPDTQYF. CDR3 sequence (DNA): TGTGCCAGCAGCCGACAGCCAGATACGCAGTATTTT.

The sample holds one count of this clonotype. The rearrangement uses TRBV28 and TRBJ1-5; TRBD1 matches at 7 bases. Germline V gene sequence: CDR1 MDHEN, CDR2 SYDVKM. CDR3 length equals 16 residues. J gave up 3 bases and V 6 bases, and 11 bases lay outside the gene matches. In nucleotides, the CDR3 is TGTGCCAGCAGCTCCCTTCCGGGACAGCTCAATCAGCCCCAGCATTTT. It codes for CASSSLPGQLNQPQHF.

CDR3 coding DNA: TGTGCCAGCAGTTCGACAGGGATTAATGGACGCTACACCTTC. Encoded protein: CASSSTGINGRYTF. The chain uses TRBV12-3 or TRBV12-4 and TRBJ1-2; 7 nucleotides align to TRBD1. This CDR3 is 14 amino acids long. With V trimmed by 4 bases and J by 9 bases, 11 bases remained unmatched.

The genes are TRBV29-1 and TRBJ1-1, with 9 bases matching TRBD1. Trimming removed 8 bases from V and 7 bases from J; junction bases left unmatched: 11. Germline CDR1 reads SQVTM; CDR2 reads ANQGSEA. The CDR3 sequence is 13 residues long. In DNA form, the CDR3 reads TGCAGCTTGGACAGGGGTTTGGAAGATGAAGCTTTCTTT. Protein: CSLDRGLEDEAFF.